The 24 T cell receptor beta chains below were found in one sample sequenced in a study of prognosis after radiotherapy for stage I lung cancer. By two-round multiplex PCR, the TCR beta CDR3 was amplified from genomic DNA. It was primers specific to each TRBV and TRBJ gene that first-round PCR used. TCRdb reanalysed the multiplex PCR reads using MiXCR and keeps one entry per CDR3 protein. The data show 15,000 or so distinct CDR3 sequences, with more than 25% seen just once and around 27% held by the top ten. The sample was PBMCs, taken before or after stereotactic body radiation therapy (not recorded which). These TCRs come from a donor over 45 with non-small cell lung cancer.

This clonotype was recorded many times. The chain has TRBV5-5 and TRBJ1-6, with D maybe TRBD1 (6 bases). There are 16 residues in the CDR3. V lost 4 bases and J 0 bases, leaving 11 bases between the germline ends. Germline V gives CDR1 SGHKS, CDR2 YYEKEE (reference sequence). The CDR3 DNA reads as TGTGCCAGCAGCCCGGACAGCAGCTCCTATAATTCACCCCTCCACTTT. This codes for CASSPDSSSYNSPLHF. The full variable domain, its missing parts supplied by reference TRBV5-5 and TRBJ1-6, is DAGVTQSPTHLIKTRGQQVTLRCSPISGHKSVSWYQQVLGQGPQFIFQYYEKEERGRGNFPDRFSARQFPNYSSELNVNALLLGDSALYLCASSPDSSSYNSPLHFGNGTRLTVT.

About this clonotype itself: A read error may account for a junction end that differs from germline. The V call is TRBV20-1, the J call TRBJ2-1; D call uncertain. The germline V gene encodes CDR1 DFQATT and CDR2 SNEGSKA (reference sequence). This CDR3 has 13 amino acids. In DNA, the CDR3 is TGCAGTTCTAGGCGGTACTCCTACAATGAGCAGTTCTTC. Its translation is CSSRRYSYNEQFF.

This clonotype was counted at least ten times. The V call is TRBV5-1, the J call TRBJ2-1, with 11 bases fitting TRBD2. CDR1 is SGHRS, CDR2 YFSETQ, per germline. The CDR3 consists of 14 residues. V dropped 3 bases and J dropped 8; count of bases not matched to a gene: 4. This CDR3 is CASSSTSGKDEQFF. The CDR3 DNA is TGCGCCAGCAGCTCGACTAGCGGGAAGGATGAGCAGTTCTTC.

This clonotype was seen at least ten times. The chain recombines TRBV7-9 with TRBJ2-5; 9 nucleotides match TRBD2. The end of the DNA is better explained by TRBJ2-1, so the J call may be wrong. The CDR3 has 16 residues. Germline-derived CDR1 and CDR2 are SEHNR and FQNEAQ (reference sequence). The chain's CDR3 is CASSPLGSGRYNEQFF. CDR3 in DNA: TGTGCCAGCAGCCCCTTAGGGAGCGGGAGGTACAATGAGCAGTTCTTC.

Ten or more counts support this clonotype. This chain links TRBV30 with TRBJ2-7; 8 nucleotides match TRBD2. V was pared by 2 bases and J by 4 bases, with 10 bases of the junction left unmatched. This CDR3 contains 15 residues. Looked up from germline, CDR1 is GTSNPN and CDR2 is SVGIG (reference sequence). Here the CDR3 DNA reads TGTGCCTGGAGTTCTGTCGGGAGGGCGGGATACGAGCAGTACTTC. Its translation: CAWSSVGRAGYEQYF.

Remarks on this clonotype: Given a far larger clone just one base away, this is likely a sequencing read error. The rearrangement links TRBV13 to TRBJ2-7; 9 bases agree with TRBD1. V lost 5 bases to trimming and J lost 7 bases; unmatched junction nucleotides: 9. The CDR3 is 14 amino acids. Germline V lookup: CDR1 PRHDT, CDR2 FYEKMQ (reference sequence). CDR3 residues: CASSLGQGYNEQYF. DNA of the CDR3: TGTGCCAGCAGCCTCGGACAGGGGTACAATGAGCAGTACTTC. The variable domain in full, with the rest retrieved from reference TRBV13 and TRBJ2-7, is AAGVIQSPRHLIKEKRETATLKCYPIPRHDTVYWYQQGPGQDPQFLISFYEKMQSDKGSIPDRFSAQQFSDYHSELNMSSLELGDSALYFCASSLGQGYNEQYFGPGTRLTVT.

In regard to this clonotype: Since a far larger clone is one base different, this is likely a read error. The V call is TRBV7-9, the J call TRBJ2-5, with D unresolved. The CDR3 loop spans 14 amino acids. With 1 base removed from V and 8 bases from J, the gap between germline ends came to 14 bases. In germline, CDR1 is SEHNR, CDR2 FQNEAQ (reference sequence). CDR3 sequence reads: CASSLGVPQGTQYF. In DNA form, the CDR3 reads TGTGCCAGCAGCTTAGGCGTCCCCCAAGGCACCCAGTACTTC. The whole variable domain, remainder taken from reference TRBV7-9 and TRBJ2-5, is DTGVSQNPRHKITKRGQNVTFRCDPISEHNRLYWYRQTLGQGPEFLTYFQNEAQLEKSRLLSDRFSAERPKGSFSTLEIQRTEQGDSAMYLCASSLGVPQGTQYFGPGTRLLVL.

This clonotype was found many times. CDR3 loop: CASRETGRNQPQHF. DNA of the CDR3: TGTGCCAGCAGAGAGACAGGGCGCAATCAGCCCCAGCATTTT. The chain is built from TRBV12-3 or TRBV12-4 and TRBJ1-5; 7 bases fit TRBD1. This CDR3 comprises 14 residues. V lost 6 bases to trimming and J lost 2 bases; unmatched junction nucleotides: 4.

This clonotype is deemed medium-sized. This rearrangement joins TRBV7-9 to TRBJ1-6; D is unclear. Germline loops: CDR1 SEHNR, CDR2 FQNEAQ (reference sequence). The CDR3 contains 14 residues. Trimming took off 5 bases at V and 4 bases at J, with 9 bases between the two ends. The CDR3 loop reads CASSTPGYNSPLHF. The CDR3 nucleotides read TGTGCCAGCAGCACCCCGGGGTATAATTCACCCCTCCACTTT.

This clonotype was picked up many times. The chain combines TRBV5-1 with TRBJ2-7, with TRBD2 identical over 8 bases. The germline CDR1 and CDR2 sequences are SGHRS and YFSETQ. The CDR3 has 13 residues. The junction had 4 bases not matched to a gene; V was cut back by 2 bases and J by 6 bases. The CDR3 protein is CASSLREGREQYF. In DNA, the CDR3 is TGCGCCAGCAGCTTACGGGAGGGCCGCGAGCAGTACTTC.

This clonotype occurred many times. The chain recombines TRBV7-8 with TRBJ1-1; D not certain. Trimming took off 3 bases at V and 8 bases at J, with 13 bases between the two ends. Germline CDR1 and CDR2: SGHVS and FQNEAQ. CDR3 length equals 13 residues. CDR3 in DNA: TGTGCCAGCAGCTTCAAGGGCCTTACCGAAGCTTTCTTT. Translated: CASSFKGLTEAFF.

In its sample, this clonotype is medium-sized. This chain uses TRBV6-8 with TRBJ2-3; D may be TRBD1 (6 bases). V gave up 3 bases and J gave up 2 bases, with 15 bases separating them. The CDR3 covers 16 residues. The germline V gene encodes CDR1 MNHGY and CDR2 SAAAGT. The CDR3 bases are TGTGCCAGCAGTTATCCGGGGCAGGGGCTCACAGATACGCAGTATTTT. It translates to CASSYPGQGLTDTQYF.

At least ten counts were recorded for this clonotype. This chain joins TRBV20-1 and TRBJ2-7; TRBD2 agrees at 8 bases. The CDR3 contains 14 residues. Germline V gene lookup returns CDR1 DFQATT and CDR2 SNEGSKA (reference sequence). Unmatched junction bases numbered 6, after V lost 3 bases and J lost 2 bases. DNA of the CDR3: TGCAGTGCTAGTCTCGGGAGGGCCCCCTACGAGCAGTACTTC. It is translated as CSASLGRAPYEQYF.

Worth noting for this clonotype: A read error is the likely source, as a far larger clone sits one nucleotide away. The CDR3 bases are TGTGCCAGCAGCTTCATGGCCACCTACTATGAGCAGTTCTTC. It yields the protein CASSFMATYYEQFF. The rearrangement joins TRBV7-9 to TRBJ2-1; D ambiguous. CDR3 length: 14 residues. The V gene's germline CDR1 is SEHNR and CDR2 FQNEAQ (reference sequence). The whole variable domain, remainder taken from reference TRBV7-9 and TRBJ2-1, is DTGVSQNPRHKITKRGQNVTFRCDPISEHNRLYWYRQTLGQGPEFLTYFQNEAQLEKSRLLSDRFSAERPKGSFSTLEIQRTEQGDSAMYLCASSFMATYYEQFFGPGTRLTVL.

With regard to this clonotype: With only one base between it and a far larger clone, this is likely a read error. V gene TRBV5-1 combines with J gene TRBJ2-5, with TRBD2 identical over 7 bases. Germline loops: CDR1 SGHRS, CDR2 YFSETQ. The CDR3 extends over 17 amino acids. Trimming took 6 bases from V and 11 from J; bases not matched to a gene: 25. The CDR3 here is CASKVAGLQRGGGEQYF. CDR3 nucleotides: TGCGCCAGCAAGGTAGCCGGTCTCCAGCGGGGTGGGGGGGAGCAGTACTTC.

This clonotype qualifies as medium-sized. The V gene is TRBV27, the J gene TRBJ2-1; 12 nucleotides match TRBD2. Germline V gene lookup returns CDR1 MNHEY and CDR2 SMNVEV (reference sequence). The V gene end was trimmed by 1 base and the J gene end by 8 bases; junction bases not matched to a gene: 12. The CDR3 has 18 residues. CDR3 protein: CASSLLTSGSLGFYEQFF. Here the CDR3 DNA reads TGTGCCAGCAGTTTATTGACTAGCGGGAGTTTAGGGTTCTATGAGCAGTTCTTC.

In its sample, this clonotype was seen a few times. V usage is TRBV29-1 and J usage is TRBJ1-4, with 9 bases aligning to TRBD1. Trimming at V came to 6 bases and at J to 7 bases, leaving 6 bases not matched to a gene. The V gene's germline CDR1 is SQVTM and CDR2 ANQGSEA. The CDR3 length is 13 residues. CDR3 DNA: TGCAGCGTATCGGACAGGGGAGTTGAAAAACTGTTTTTT. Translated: CSVSDRGVEKLFF.

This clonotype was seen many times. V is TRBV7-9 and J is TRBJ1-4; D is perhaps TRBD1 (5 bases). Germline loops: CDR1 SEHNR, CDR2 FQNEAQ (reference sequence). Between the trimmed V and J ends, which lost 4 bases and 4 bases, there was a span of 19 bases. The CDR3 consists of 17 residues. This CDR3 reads CASSSDSGTVLNEKLFF. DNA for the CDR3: TGTGCCAGCAGCTCAGATAGCGGGACGGTTCTTAATGAAAAACTGTTTTTT.

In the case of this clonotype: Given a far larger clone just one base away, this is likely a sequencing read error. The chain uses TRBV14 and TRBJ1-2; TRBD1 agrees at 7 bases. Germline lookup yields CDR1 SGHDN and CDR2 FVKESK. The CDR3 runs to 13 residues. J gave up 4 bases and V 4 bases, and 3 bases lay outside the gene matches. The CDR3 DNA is TGTGCCAGCAGCCTACAGGGGCCCTATGGCTACACCTTC. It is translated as CASSLQGPYGYTF. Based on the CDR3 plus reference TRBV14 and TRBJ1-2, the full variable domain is EAGVTQFPSHSVIEKGQTVTLRCDPISGHDNLYWYRRVMGKEIKFLLHFVKESKQDESGMPNNRFLAERTGGTYSTLKVQPAELEDSGVYFCASSLQGPYGYTFGSGTRLTVV.

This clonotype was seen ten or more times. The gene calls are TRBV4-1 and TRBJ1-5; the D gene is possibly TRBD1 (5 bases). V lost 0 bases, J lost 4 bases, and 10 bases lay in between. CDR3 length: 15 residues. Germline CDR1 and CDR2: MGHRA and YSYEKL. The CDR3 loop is CASSQEWGTNQPQHF. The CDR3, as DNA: TGCGCCAGCAGCCAAGAATGGGGCACGAATCAGCCCCAGCATTTT.

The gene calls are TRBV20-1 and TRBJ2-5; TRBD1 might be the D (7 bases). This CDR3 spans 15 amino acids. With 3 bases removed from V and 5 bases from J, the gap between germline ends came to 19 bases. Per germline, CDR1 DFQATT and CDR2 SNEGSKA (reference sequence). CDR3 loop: CSASPGAAGGETQYF. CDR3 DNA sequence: TGCAGTGCTAGTCCCGGTGCGGCAGGGGGGGAGACCCAGTACTTC.

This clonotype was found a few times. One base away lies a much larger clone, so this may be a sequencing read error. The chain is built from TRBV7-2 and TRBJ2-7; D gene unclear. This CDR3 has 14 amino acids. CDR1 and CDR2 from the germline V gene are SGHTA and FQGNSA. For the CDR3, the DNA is TGTGCCGGCAGCTTAGTGGAGAGCTCCTACGAGCAGTACTTC. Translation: CAGSLVESSYEQYF.

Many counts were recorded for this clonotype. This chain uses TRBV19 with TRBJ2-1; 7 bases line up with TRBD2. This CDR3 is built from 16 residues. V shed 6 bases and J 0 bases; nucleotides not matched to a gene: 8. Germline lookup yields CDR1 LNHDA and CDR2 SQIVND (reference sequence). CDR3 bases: TGTGCCAGTAGCGATCTGGGCGGGAGCTCCTACAATGAGCAGTTCTTC. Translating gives CASSDLGGSSYNEQFF.

The CDR3 nucleotides are TGCAGTGCTAGAGATTTGGCGGGTGAGTCCAACGAGCAGTACTTC. The encoded protein is CSARDLAGESNEQYF. The V and J genes are TRBV20-1 and TRBJ2-7; a possible D gene is TRBD2 (5 bases). The CDR3 runs 15 residues. V shed 0 bases and J shed 5 bases, with 17 bases lying between them. CDR1 and CDR2 (germline): DFQATT, SNEGSKA (reference sequence).